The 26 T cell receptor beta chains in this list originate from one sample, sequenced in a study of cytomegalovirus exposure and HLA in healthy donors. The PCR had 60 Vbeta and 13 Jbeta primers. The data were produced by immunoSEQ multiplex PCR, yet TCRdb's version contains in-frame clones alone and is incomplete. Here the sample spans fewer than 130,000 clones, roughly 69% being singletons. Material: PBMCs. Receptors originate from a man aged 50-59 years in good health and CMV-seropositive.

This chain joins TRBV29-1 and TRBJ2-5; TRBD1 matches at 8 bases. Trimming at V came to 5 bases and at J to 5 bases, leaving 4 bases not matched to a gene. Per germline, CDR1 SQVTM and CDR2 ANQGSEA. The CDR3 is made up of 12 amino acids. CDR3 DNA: TGCAGCGTTCAGGGGGCTGGGGAGACCCAGTACTTC. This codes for CSVQGAGETQYF.

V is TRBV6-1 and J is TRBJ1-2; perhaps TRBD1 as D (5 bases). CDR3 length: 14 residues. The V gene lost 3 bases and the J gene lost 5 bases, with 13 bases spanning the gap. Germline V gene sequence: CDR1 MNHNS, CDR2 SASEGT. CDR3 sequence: CASSDGLEGYGYTF. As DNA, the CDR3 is TGTGCCAGCAGTGACGGTTTGGAGGGGTATGGCTACACCTTC.

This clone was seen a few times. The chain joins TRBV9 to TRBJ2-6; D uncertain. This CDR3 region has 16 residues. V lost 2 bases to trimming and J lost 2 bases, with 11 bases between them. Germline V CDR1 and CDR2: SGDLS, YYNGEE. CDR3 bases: TGTGCCAGCAGCGTTAGAAGCAACCCTGGGGCCAACGTCCTGACTTTC. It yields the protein CASSVRSNPGANVLTF.

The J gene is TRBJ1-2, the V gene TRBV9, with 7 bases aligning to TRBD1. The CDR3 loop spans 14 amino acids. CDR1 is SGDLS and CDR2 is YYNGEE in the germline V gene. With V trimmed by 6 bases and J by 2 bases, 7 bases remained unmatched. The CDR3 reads CASNKQGSNYGYTF. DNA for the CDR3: TGTGCCAGCAATAAACAGGGGTCCAACTATGGCTACACCTTC.

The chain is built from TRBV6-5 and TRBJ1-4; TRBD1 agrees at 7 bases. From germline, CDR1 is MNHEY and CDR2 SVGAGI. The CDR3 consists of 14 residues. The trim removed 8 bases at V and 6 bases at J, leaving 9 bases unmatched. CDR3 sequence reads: CASLYRGLDEKLFF. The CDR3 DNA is TGTGCCAGCTTGTACAGGGGCTTGGATGAAAAACTGTTTTTT.

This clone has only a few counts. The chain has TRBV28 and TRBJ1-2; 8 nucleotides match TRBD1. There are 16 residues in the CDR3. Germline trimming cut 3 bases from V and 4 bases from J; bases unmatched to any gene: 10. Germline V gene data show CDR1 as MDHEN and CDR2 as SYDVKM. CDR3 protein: CASSLVSSGGSYGYTF. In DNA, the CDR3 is TGTGCCAGCAGTTTGGTTTCATCAGGGGGCAGCTATGGCTACACCTTC.

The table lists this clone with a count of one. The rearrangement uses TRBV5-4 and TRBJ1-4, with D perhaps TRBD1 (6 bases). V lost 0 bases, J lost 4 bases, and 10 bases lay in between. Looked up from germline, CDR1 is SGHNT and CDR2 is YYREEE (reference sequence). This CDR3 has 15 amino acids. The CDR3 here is CASSLGQANNEKLFF. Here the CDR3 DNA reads TGTGCCAGCAGCTTGGGACAGGCGAATAATGAAAAACTGTTTTTT.

The CDR3 is CASNTGGGIYGYTF. CDR3 nucleotides: TGTGCCAGTAACACAGGGGGGGGAATCTATGGCTACACCTTC. The gene calls are TRBV19 and TRBJ1-2; 8 positions agree with TRBD1. The CDR3 loop spans 14 amino acids. Germline CDR1 is LNHDA and CDR2 is SQIVND (reference sequence). V was clipped by 7 bases and J by 4 bases; unmatched bases: 8.

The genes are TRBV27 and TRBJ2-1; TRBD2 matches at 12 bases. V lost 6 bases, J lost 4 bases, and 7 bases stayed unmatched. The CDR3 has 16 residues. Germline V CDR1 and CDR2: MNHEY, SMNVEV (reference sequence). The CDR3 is CASRTILAGGYNEQFF. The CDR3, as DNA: TGTGCCAGCAGGACGATTCTAGCGGGAGGGTACAATGAGCAGTTCTTC.

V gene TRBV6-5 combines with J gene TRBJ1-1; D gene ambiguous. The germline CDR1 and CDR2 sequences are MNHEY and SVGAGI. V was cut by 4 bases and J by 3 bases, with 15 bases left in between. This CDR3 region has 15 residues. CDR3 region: CASSSKGRADTEAFF. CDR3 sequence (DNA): TGTGCCAGCAGTTCAAAGGGTAGAGCGGACACTGAAGCTTTCTTT.

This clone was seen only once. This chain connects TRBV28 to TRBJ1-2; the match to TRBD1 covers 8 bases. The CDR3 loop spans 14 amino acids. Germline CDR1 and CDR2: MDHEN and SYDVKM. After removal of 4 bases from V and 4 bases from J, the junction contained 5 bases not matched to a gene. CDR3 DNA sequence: TGTGCCAGCAGTTCCCCAGGGGGCGGCTATGGCTACACCTTC. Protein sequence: CASSSPGGGYGYTF.

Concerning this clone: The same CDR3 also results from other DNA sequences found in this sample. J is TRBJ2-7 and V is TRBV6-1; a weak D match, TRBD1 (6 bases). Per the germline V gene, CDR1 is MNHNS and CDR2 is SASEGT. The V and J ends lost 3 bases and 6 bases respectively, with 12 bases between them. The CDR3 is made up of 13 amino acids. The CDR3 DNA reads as TGTGCCAGCAGTGATCCCCAGGGGTTCGAGCAGTACTTC. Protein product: CASSDPQGFEQYF.

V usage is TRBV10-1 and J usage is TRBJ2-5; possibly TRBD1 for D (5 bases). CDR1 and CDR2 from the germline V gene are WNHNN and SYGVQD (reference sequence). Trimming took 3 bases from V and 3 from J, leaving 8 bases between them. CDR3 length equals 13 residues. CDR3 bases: TGCGCCAGCAGTGACAGGGTGGAAGAGACCCAGTACTTC. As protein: CASSDRVEETQYF.

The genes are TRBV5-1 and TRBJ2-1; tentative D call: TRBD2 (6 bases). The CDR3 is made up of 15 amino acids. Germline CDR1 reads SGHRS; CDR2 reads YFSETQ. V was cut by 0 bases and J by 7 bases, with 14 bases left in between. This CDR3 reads CASSLAASVGNEQFF. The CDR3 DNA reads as TGCGCCAGCAGCTTGGCAGCTAGCGTGGGGAATGAGCAGTTCTTC.

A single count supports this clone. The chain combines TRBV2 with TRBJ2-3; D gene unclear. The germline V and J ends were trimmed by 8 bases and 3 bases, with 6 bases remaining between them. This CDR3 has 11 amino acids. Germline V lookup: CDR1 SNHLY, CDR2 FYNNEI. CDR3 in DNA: TGTGCCAGCTTTGAGACAGATACGCAGTATTTT. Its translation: CASFETDTQYF.

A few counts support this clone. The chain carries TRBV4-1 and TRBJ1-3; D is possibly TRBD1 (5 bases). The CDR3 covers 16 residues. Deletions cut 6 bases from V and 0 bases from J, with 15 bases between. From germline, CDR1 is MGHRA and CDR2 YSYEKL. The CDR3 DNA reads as TGCGCCAGCAGTGTGACAGCTGCCCGCTCTGGAAACACCATATATTTT. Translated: CASSVTAARSGNTIYF.

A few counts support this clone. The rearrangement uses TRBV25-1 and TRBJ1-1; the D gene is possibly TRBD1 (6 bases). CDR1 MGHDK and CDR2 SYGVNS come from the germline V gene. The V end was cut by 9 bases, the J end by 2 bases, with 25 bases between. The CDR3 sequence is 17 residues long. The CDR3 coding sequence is TGTGCCAGGACCCGGGACACCCCAGGGGTGCATAACACTGAAGCTTTCTTT. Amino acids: CARTRDTPGVHNTEAFF.

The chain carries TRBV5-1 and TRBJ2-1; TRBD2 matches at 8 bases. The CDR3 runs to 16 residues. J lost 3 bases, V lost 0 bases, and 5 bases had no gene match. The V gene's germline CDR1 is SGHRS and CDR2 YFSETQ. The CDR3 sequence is CASSLAPTSDYNEQFF. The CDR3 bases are TGCGCCAGCAGCTTGGCTCCGACTAGCGACTACAATGAGCAGTTCTTC.

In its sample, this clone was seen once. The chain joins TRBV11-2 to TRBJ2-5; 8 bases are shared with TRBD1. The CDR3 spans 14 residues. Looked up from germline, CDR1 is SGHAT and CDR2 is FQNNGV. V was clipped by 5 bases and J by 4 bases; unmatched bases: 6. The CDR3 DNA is TGTGCCAGCAGCCCAGGGGGCTGGGGAGAGACCCAGTACTTC. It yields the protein CASSPGGWGETQYF.

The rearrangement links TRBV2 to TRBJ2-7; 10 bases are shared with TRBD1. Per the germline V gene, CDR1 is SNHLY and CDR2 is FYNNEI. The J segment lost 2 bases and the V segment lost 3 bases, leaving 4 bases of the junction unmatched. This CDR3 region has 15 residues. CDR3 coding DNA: TGTGCCAGCAGTGATAGGGGACAGGGGACCTACGAGCAGTACTTC. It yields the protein CASSDRGQGTYEQYF.

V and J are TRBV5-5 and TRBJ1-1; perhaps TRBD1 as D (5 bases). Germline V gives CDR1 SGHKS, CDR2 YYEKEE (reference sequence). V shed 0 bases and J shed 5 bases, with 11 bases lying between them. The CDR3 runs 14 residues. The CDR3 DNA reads TGTGCCAGCAGCTTGGTAGGCAGGGCGACTGAAGCTTTCTTT. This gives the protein CASSLVGRATEAFF.

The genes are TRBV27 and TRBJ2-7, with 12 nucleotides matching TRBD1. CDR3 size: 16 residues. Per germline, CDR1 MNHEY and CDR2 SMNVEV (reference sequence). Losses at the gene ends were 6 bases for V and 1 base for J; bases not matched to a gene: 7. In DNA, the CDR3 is TGTGCCAGCAGCCACAGGGACAGGGGGCCTTCCTACGAGCAGTACTTC. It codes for CASSHRDRGPSYEQYF.

In DNA, the CDR3 is TGTGCCAGCAGAATGGGGGAGGGGGGACCCTACGAGCAGTACTTC. This gives the protein CASRMGEGGPYEQYF. V gene TRBV2 combines with J gene TRBJ2-7; the D gene is possibly TRBD2 (7 bases). Germline values: CDR1 SNHLY, CDR2 FYNNEI. The CDR3 length is 15 residues. Trimming stripped 6 bases from V and 2 bases from J, with 17 bases between. Looking up the rest from reference TRBV2 and TRBJ2-7 gives the full variable domain: EPEVTQTPSHQVTQMGQEVILRCVPISNHLYFYWYRQILGQKVEFLVSFYNNEISEKSEIFDDQFSVERPDGSNFTLKIRSTKLEDSAMYFCASRMGEGGPYEQYFGPGTRLTVT.

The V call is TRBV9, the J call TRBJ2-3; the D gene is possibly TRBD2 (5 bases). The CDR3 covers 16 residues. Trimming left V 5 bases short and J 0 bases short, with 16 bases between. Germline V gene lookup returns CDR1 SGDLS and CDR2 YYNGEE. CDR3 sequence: CASSYLSAISTDTQYF. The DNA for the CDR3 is TGTGCCAGCAGTTATCTTAGCGCGATTAGCACAGATACGCAGTATTTT.

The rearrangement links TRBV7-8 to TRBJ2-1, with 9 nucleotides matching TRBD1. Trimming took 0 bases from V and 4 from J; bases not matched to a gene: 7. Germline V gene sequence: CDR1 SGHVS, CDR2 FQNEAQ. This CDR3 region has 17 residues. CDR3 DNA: TGTGCCAGCAGCTTAGCGTTACAGGGGGCAAGTTACAATGAGCAGTTCTTC. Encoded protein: CASSLALQGASYNEQFF.

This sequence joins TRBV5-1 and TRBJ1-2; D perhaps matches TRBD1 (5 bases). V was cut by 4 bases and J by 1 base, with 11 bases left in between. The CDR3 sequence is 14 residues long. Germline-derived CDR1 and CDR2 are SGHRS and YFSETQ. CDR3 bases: TGCGCCAGCAGCCTGGACACGTTTAACTATGGCTACACCTTC. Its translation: CASSLDTFNYGYTF.